This T cell receptor (beta chain) was found in a study of CD8 T cells in ankylosing spondylitis. MiXCR was run by TCRdb on the 5' RACE reads, yielding one entry per CDR3 protein. The table records some 220,000 distinct CDR3 sequences, roughly a tenth of them present only once. Germline-derived CDR1 and CDR2 are MNHNS and SASEGT. V lost 6 bases, J lost 6 bases, and 8 bases stayed unmatched. The CDR3 is 14 amino acids. The specimen was blood, either unsorted or a sorted T cell fraction (not recorded which). This chain connects TRBV6-1 to TRBJ2-3; TRBD2 matches 8 bases. The clonotype originates from a male donor with ankylosing spondylitis or in good health (not recorded which). The CDR3, as DNA: TGTGCCAGCAGCCAAACGGGGGGGGAGGATACGCAGTATTTT. Translation gives CASSQTGGEDTQYF.